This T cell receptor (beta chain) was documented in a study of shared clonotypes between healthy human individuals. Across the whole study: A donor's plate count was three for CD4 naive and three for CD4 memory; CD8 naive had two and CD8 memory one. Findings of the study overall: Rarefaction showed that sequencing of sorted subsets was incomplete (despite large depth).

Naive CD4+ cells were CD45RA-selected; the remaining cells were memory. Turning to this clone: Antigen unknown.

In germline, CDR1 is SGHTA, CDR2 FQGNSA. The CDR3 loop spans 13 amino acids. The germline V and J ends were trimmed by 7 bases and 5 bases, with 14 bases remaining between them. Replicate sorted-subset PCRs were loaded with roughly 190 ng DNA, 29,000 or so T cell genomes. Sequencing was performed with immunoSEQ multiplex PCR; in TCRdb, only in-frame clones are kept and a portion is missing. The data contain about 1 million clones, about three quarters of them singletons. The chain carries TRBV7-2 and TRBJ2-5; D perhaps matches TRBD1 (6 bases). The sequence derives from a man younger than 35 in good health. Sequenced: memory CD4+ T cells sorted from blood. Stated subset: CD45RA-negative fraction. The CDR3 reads CASTDPGVETQYF. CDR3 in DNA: TGTGCCAGCACCGACCCAGGGGTGGAGACCCAGTACTTC.